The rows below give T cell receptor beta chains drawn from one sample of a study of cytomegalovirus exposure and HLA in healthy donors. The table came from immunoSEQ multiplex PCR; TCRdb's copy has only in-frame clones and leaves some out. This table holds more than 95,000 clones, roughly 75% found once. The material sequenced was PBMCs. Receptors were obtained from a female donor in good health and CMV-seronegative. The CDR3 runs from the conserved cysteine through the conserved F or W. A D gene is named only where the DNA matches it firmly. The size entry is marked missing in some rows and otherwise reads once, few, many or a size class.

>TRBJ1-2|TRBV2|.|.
CASSEQGRNYGYTF
TGTGCCAGCAGTGAACAGGGGCGGAACTATGGCTACACCTTC
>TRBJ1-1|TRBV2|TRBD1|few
CASRSRDRGMNTEAFF
TGTGCCAGCAGATCCCGGGACAGGGGCATGAACACTGAAGCTTTCTTT
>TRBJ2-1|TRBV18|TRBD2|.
CASSPGGLSLDEQFF
TGTGCCAGCTCACCCGGGGGACTAAGTTTAGATGAGCAGTTCTTC
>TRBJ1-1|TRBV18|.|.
CASSPVARGAEAFF
TGTGCCAGCTCACCGGTGGCCAGGGGCGCTGAAGCTTTCTTT
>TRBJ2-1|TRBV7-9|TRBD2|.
CASSTSGRAKQFF
TGTGCCAGCTCGACTAGCGGGAGAGCTAAGCAGTTCTTC
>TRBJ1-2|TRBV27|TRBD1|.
CASSQTTGVYGYTF
TGTGCCAGCAGTCAGACAACAGGGGTCTATGGCTACACCTTC
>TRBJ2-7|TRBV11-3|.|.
CASSPGTPYEQYF
TGTGCCAGCAGCCCGGGGACACCCTACGAGCAGTACTTC
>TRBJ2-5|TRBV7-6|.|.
CASSRTGREETQYF
TGTGCCAGCAGTCGGACAGGTCGGGAGGAGACCCAGTACTTC
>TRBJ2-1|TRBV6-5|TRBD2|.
CASSYASGRQFF
TGTGCCAGCAGTTACGCTAGCGGGCGCCAGTTCTTC
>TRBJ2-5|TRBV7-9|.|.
CSSSSSTGEETQYF
TGTTCCAGCAGCTCTTCGACCGGGGAGGAGACCCAGTACTTC
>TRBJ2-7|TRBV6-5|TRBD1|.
CASRPGTGSSYEQYF
TGTGCCAGCAGACCCGGGACAGGGTCCTCCTACGAGCAGTACTTC
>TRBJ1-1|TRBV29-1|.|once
CSVQRVDIAGQAFF
TGCAGCGTTCAGCGGGTCGACATTGCCGGCCAAGCTTTCTTT
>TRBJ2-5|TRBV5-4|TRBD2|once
CASSPRTSGTKTQYF
TGTGCCAGCAGCCCACGGACTAGCGGGACGAAGACCCAGTACTTC
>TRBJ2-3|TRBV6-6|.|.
CASSQVPIYPDTQYF
TGTGCCAGTTCTCAGGTTCCCATTTACCCAGATACGCAGTATTTT
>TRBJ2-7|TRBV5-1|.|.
CASSLEGISSREQYF
TGCGCCAGCAGCTTGGAGGGGATCAGTTCTCGGGAGCAGTACTTC
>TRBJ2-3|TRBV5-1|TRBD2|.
CASSLAVAGAQSTDTQYF
TGCGCCAGCAGCTTGGCGGTAGCGGGAGCCCAATCCACAGATACGCAGTATTTT
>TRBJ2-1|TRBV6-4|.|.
CASSPRGTDYNEQFF
TGTGCCAGCAGCCCCAGGGGTACCGACTACAATGAGCAGTTCTTC
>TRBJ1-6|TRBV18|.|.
CASSPAARNSPLHF
TGTGCCAGCTCACCGGCGGCCCGAAATTCACCCCTCCACTTT
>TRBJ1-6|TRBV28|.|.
CASSLPGFGSPLHF
TGTGCCAGCAGTTTACCGGGGTTTGGTTCACCCCTCCACTTT
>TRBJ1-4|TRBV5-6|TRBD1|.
CASSQRGQGEGFF
TGTGCCAGCAGCCAGCGGGGACAGGGAGAAGGGTTTTTT
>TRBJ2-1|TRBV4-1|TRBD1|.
CASSQRLTGGYNEQFF
TGCGCCAGCAGCCAAAGATTAACAGGGGGATACAATGAGCAGTTCTTC
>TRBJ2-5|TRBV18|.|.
CASSPAQGNAQYF
TGTGCCAGCTCCCCCGCGCAGGGGAACGCCCAGTACTTC
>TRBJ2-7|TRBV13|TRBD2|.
CASSVLRGGGLEQYF
TGTGCCAGCAGCGTGTTACGAGGCGGGGGTCTCGAGCAGTACTTC
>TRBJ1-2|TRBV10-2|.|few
CASSESPANYGYTF
TGCGCCAGCAGTGAGTCTCCGGCTAACTATGGCTACACCTTC
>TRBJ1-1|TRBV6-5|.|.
CASRMQDTMNTEAFF
TGTGCCAGCAGGATGCAGGACACTATGAACACTGAAGCTTTCTTT
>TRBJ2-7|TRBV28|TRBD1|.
CASSLWDRVSYEQYF
TGTGCCAGCAGTTTATGGGACAGGGTGAGCTACGAGCAGTACTTC
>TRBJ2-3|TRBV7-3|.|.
CASSLLQGPDTQYF
TGTGCCAGCAGCTTACTCCAGGGTCCCGATACGCAGTATTTT
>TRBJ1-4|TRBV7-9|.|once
CASSYAGGSNEKLFF
TGTGCCAGCAGCTATGCCGGAGGGTCTAATGAAAAACTGTTTTTT
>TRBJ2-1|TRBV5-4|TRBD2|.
CASSPGTSGGKYNEQFF
TGTGCCAGCAGCCCCGGGACTAGCGGGGGGAAATACAATGAGCAGTTCTTC
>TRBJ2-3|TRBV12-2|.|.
CASRPSWGRRTRASGMGTDTQYF
TGTGCAAGTCGCCCCAGTTGGGGGAGGCGGACAAGGGCTAGCGGGATGGGCACAGATACGCAGTATTTT
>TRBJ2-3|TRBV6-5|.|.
CASSRGVDTQYF
TGTGCCAGCAGCCGCGGGGTCGATACGCAGTATTTT
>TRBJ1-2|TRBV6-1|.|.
CASSGVRGLYGYTF
TGTGCCAGCAGTGGGGTCAGGGGTTTATACGGCTACACCTTC
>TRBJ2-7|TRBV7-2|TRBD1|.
CASSWDRGAYEQYF
TGTGCCAGCAGCTGGGACAGGGGAGCGTACGAGCAGTACTTC
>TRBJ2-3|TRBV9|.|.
CASSVATPTDTQYF
TGTGCCAGCAGCGTAGCTACCCCCACAGATACGCAGTATTTT
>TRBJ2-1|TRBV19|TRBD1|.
CASSGTAYNEQFF
TGTGCCAGTTCCGGGACAGCATACAATGAGCAGTTCTTC
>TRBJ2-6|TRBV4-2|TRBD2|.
CASSQVASGETGANVLTF
TGTGCCAGCAGCCAAGTAGCTAGCGGGGAAACTGGGGCCAACGTCCTGACTTTC